One sample yielded the 7 T cell receptor beta chains listed below, sequenced in a study of T cells in Graves' hyperthyroidism and ophthalmopathy (dated by TCRdb to the late 2010s). Library construction relied on multiplex PCR. Sequencing used an Illumina HiSeq 2000. TCR beta CDR3 regions were amplified from RNA transcripts. The first round of RT-PCR for the TCR CDR3 was performed with the HTBI primer set and the Qiagen OneStep RT-PCR kit. The raw public reads went through TCRdb reprocessing: fastp at Q25, MiXCR clone calling, in-frame beta chains kept. Entries that share a CDR3 protein sequence are merged under the most common genes and DNA. The sample table contains roughly 740,000 distinct CDR3 sequences; only one count was recorded for approximately 16% of them. The ten largest clones add up to under 10% of the sample. Sequencing input: blood. Receptors originate from a man between 18 and 29 years old with Graves' hyperthyroidism.

This clonotype has just a few counts. The chain carries TRBV19 and TRBJ1-2; D is undetermined. This CDR3 comprises 11 residues. Looked up from germline, CDR1 is LNHDA and CDR2 is SQIVND (reference sequence). V lost 6 bases, J lost 3 bases, and 5 bases lay in between. CDR3 nucleotides: TGTGCCAGTAGAGAGGACTATGGCTACACCTTC. Protein sequence: CASREDYGYTF. Supplemented by reference TRBV19 and TRBJ1-2, the full variable domain reads DGGITQSPKYLFRKEGQNVTLSCEQNLNHDAMYWYRQDPGQGLRLIYYSQIVNDFQKGDIAEGYSVSREKKESFPLTVTSAQKNPTAFYLCASREDYGYTFGSGTRLTVV.

A word on this clonotype: A much larger clone lies one base from this, so it may be a read error. The chain joins TRBV6-1 to TRBJ1-5, with no clear D. The CDR3 is made up of 14 amino acids. V was shortened by 4 bases and J by 13 bases, with 20 bases between the two germline ends. CDR1 and CDR2 (germline): MNHNS, SASEGT. CDR3 region: CASSGLAGRDTQHF. CDR3 bases: TGTGCCAGCAGTGGACTAGCGGGAAGAGATACGCAGCATTTT.

This clonotype was seen many times. The rearrangement uses TRBV12-3 or TRBV12-4 and TRBJ1-1, with 11 positions matching TRBD1. The CDR3 loop spans 14 amino acids. J lost 6 bases, V lost 4 bases, and 4 bases had no gene match. The DNA of the CDR3 is TGTGCCAGCAGTTGGGGACAGGGGGTCGCTGAAGCTTTCTTT. Protein product: CASSWGQGVAEAFF.

This clonotype was seen more than once but under ten times. The chain links TRBV9 to TRBJ1-2, with 7 bases fitting TRBD1. CDR1 and CDR2 (germline): SGDLS, YYNGEE. This CDR3 has 13 amino acids. The V gene end was trimmed by 3 bases and the J gene end by 8 bases; junction bases not matched to a gene: 7. CDR3 nucleotide sequence: TGTGCCAGCAGCGGGAGGCCAGGGGGAGGCTACACCTTC. This codes for CASSGRPGGGYTF.

The rearrangement uses TRBV12-3 or TRBV12-4 and TRBJ1-5; 9 bases match TRBD1. The junction had 12 bases not matched to a gene; V was cut back by 4 bases and J by 2 bases. The CDR3 runs 18 residues. The CDR3 nucleotides are TGTGCCAGCAGTTCGACCCGGGACAGGGCGATGGGCAATCAGCCCCAGCATTTT. It codes for CASSSTRDRAMGNQPQHF.

This clonotype turned up a few times. The V call is TRBV2, the J call TRBJ2-2, with 8 bases identical to TRBD1. This CDR3 comprises 12 residues. Germline V gene sequence: CDR1 SNHLY, CDR2 FYNNEI. V was pared by 6 bases and J by 8 bases, with 2 bases of the junction left unmatched. CDR3 protein: CASRDRAGELFF. The CDR3 DNA reads TGTGCCAGCAGGGACAGGGCAGGGGAGCTGTTTTTT. The full variable domain, with the rest looked up from reference TRBV2 and TRBJ2-2, is EPEVTQTPSHQVTQMGQEVILRCVPISNHLYFYWYRQILGQKVEFLVSFYNNEISEKSEIFDDQFSVERPDGSNFTLKIRSTKLEDSAMYFCASRDRAGELFFGEGSRLTVL.

In its sample, this clonotype was seen many times. The genes are TRBV2 and TRBJ2-2, with TRBD2 identical over 7 bases. V shed 5 bases, J shed 0 bases, and the junction held 0 bases outside the gene matches. The CDR3 runs to 14 residues. Per germline, CDR1 SNHLY and CDR2 FYNNEI. The CDR3 nucleotides are TGTGCCAGCAGTCGGGGGGCGAACACCGGGGAGCTGTTTTTT. Translation gives CASSRGANTGELFF. Full variable domain (missing parts from reference TRBV2 and TRBJ2-2): EPEVTQTPSHQVTQMGQEVILRCVPISNHLYFYWYRQILGQKVEFLVSFYNNEISEKSEIFDDQFSVERPDGSNFTLKIRSTKLEDSAMYFCASSRGANTGELFFGEGSRLTVL.